This section outlines one T cell receptor (beta chain) sequence together with its context. This sample is drawn from a study of T cells in narcolepsy. Across the whole study: Healthy controls were enrolled alongside patients with narcolepsy type 1 or type 2.

Clones were sequenced by immunoSEQ multiplex PCR, and TCRdb holds only the in-frame ones, with some missing. The data show 25,000 to 35,000 clones, over 80% seen once. CDR3 length: 15 amino acids. The V end lost 0 bases, the J end lost 4 bases, and 10 bases lay between the germline ends. Germline V gene data show CDR1 as SGHRS and CDR2 as YFSETQ. The TCR was taken from a human donor with narcolepsy. Material for sequencing was CD45RA- memory CD4+ T cells from PBMCs. The V and J genes are TRBV5-1 and TRBJ2-2, with D tentatively TRBD2 (6 bases). The DNA for the CDR3 is TGCGCCAGCAGCTTGGGGTTCGGGGGCACCGGGGAGCTGTTTTTT. This translates into CASSLGFGGTGELFF.